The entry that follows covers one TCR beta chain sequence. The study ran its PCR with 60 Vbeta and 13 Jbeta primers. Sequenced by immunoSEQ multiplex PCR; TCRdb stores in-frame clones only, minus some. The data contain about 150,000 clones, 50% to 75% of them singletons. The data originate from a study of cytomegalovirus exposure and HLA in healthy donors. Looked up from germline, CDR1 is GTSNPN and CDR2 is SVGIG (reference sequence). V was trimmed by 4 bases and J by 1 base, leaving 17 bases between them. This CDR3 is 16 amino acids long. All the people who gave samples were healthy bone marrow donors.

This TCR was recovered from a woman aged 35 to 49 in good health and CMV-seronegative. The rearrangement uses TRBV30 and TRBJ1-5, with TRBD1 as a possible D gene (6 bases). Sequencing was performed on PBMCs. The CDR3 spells CAWNGGGESSNQPQHF. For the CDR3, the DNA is TGTGCCTGGAACGGCGGGGGCGAAAGCAGCAATCAGCCCCAGCATTTT.